This T cell receptor (beta chain) was obtained from a study of cytomegalovirus exposure and HLA in healthy donors. General study points: Rarity characterized most TCR sequences, yet some public TCRs appeared in many donors.

Donors showed nominal health when sampled, although they likely had unrecorded immune exposures. The CDR3 sequence is 13 residues long. Trimming removed 3 bases at V and 6 bases at J, with 11 bases between. Germline lookup yields CDR1 LNHDA and CDR2 SQIVND (reference sequence). In its sample, this clone was seen once. No antigen is known for it. The primer mix had 60 Vbeta and 13 Jbeta primers. TCRdb's copy holds only in-frame clones and misses some; the assay was immunoSEQ multiplex PCR. This table has under 150,000 clones, less than 65% appearing once. The source is a man in his forties in good health and CMV-seropositive. The sample taken for sequencing was PBMCs. The chain links TRBV19 to TRBJ1-2, with D possibly matching TRBD1 (6 bases). The CDR3 bases are TGTGCCAGTAGTATCGGGCCAGGGGATGGCTACACCTTC. Protein: CASSIGPGDGYTF. The complete variable domain, with remaining parts taken from reference TRBV19 and TRBJ1-2, reads DGGITQSPKYLFRKEGQNVTLSCEQNLNHDAMYWYRQDPGQGLRLIYYSQIVNDFQKGDIAEGYSVSREKKESFPLTVTSAQKNPTAFYLCASSIGPGDGYTFGSGTRLTVV.